Following are 32 T cell receptor beta chains from one sample sequenced in a study of cytomegalovirus exposure and HLA in healthy donors. Vbeta (60) and Jbeta (13) primers were used in the PCR. Assay: immunoSEQ multiplex PCR; the TCRdb copy retains only in-frame clones and omits some. This sample contains under 150,000 clones. The sample taken for sequencing was PBMCs. The source of these receptors is a woman aged 55-75 years in good health and CMV-seronegative.

This sequence joins TRBV7-9 and TRBJ2-7; possibly TRBD1 for D (5 bases). This CDR3 contains 13 residues. CDR1 is SEHNR, CDR2 FQNEAQ, per germline (reference sequence). Trimming removed 3 bases from V and 3 bases from J, with 9 bases in between. CDR3 in DNA: TGTGCCAGCAGCTTTGCAGGGATCTACGAGCAGTACTTC. This translates into CASSFAGIYEQYF.

V gene TRBV7-9 combines with J gene TRBJ2-7; D is possibly TRBD2 (6 bases). With 2 bases removed from V and 6 bases from J, the gap between germline ends came to 8 bases. The CDR3 contains 12 residues. CDR1 is SEHNR and CDR2 is FQNEAQ in the germline V gene (reference sequence). CDR3 amino acids: CASSLSGVEQYF. CDR3 in DNA: TGTGCCAGCAGCTTATCGGGGGTCGAGCAGTACTTC.

This sequence joins TRBV25-1 and TRBJ2-1, with 9 bases that match TRBD2. V shed 4 bases and J 10 bases; nucleotides not matched to a gene: 8. The CDR3 is 14 amino acids. CDR1 MGHDK and CDR2 SYGVNS come from the germline V gene. CDR3: CASSVAGVRWEQFF. The CDR3 nucleotides read TGTGCCAGCAGTGTAGCGGGAGTAAGGTGGGAGCAGTTCTTC.

V and J are TRBV6-4 and TRBJ1-6, with D possibly being TRBD1 (5 bases). Germline CDR1 reads MRHNA; CDR2 reads SNTAGT. The V and J ends lost 2 bases and 4 bases respectively, with 9 bases between them. This CDR3 contains 15 residues. The CDR3 region is CASSDGAQYNSPLHF. The DNA of the CDR3 is TGTGCCAGCAGTGACGGGGCCCAATATAATTCACCCCTCCACTTT.

The chain recombines TRBV23-1 with TRBJ2-3; D not certain. TRBV23-1 counts as an open reading frame of uncertain function. The V gene lost 0 bases and the J gene lost 1 base, with 11 bases spanning the gap. The CDR3 runs to 16 residues. The CDR3 nucleotides are TGCGCCAGCAGTCAATCGTTCCAGGATCGCACAGATACGCAGTATTTT. Translation gives CASSQSFQDRTDTQYF.

This chain uses TRBV5-4 with TRBJ1-1, with a possible D match to TRBD1 (5 bases). From germline, CDR1 is SGHNT and CDR2 YYREEE (reference sequence). This CDR3 has 13 amino acids. V gave up 3 bases and J gave up 1 base, with 7 bases separating them. CDR3 loop: CASSSDKNTEAFF. For the CDR3, the DNA is TGTGCCAGCAGCTCGGACAAGAACACTGAAGCTTTCTTT.

CDR3 nucleotides: TGTGCCATCAGTGAGGTAAAGAACACCGGGGAGCTGTTTTTT. Translated, it gives CAISEVKNTGELFF. The rearrangement links TRBV10-3 to TRBJ2-2; D gene uncertain. The CDR3 totals 14 residues. V dropped 2 bases and J dropped 1 base, with 5 bases sitting between them. Germline V CDR1 and CDR2: ENHRY, SYGVKD.

The J gene is TRBJ1-1, the V gene TRBV29-1; D not resolved. The CDR3 loop spans 13 amino acids. Germline lookup yields CDR1 SQVTM and CDR2 ANQGSEA. V was shortened by 1 base and J by 1 base, with 7 bases between the two germline ends. CDR3 nucleotides: TGCAGCGTTGAAGCGGGATCGAACACTGAAGCTTTCTTT. This codes for CSVEAGSNTEAFF.

The chain uses TRBV25-1 and TRBJ1-2; D possibly corresponds to TRBD1 (6 bases). In germline, CDR1 is MGHDK, CDR2 SYGVNS. CDR3 length: 12 amino acids. The V gene lost 3 bases and the J gene lost 5 bases, with 7 bases spanning the gap. The CDR3 DNA reads as TGTGCCAGCAGTGACAGGGGTTATGGCTACACCTTC. It translates to CASSDRGYGYTF.

This chain joins TRBV9 and TRBJ2-5, with D hard to call. The CDR3 is made up of 10 amino acids. Germline V CDR1 and CDR2: SGDLS, YYNGEE. With 0 bases removed from V and 14 bases from J, the gap between germline ends came to 8 bases. CDR3 amino acids: CASSVDVLYF. In DNA, the CDR3 is TGTGCCAGCAGCGTAGATGTCCTCTACTTC.

The V and J genes are TRBV11-2 and TRBJ2-4, with D hard to call. The V end was cut by 8 bases, the J end by 6 bases, with 8 bases between. From germline, CDR1 is SGHAT and CDR2 FQNNGV. CDR3 length: 11 amino acids. CDR3 DNA sequence: TGTGCCAGCTCGCGAGGAAACATTCAGTACTTC. Translation: CASSRGNIQYF.

The chain carries TRBV2 and TRBJ1-2; the match to TRBD1 covers 9 bases. Germline V CDR1 and CDR2: SNHLY, FYNNEI. V was pared by 6 bases and J by 1 base, with 3 bases of the junction left unmatched. The CDR3 totals 14 residues. The CDR3 is CASRGQGYNYGYTF. The CDR3 region has the DNA TGTGCCAGCAGGGGACAGGGATATAACTATGGCTACACCTTC.

This chain uses TRBV5-1 with TRBJ2-1, with D perhaps TRBD1 (6 bases). Germline V gene lookup returns CDR1 SGHRS and CDR2 YFSETQ. This CDR3 is built from 12 residues. Trimming took 4 bases from V and 13 from J, leaving 15 bases between them. CDR3 residues: CASSRRQDLQFF. CDR3 DNA sequence: TGCGCCAGCAGCAGACGACAGGATCTCCAGTTCTTC.

This rearrangement joins TRBV5-1 to TRBJ2-5, with 7 bases lining up with TRBD1. This CDR3 has 15 residues. CDR1 and CDR2 from the germline V gene are SGHRS and YFSETQ. The junction had 4 bases not matched to a gene; V was cut back by 0 bases and J by 2 bases. Written as DNA, the CDR3 is TGCGCCAGCAGCTTGGGACAGGGAATTCAAGAGACCCAGTACTTC. Translation: CASSLGQGIQETQYF. Full variable domain (outside the CDR3, taken from reference TRBV5-1 and TRBJ2-5): KAGVTQTPRYLIKTRGQQVTLSCSPISGHRSVSWYQQTPGQGLQFLFEYFSETQRNKGNFPGRFSGRQFSNSRSEMNVSTLELGDSALYLCASSLGQGIQETQYFGPGTRLLVL.

The chain couples TRBV29-1 to TRBJ1-2; 11 positions agree with TRBD1. Germline V gene data show CDR1 as SQVTM and CDR2 as ANQGSEA. With 1 base clipped from V and 4 bases from J, the junction kept 2 bases outside the gene matches. This CDR3 contains 14 residues. CDR3 residues: CSVEAGQGAYGYTF. The CDR3 DNA follows: TGCAGCGTTGAAGCCGGACAGGGGGCCTATGGCTACACCTTC.

The chain is built from TRBV9 and TRBJ2-3; the match to TRBD2 covers 9 bases. The CDR3 extends over 16 amino acids. V shed 1 base and J 3 bases; nucleotides not matched to a gene: 6. CDR1 is SGDLS, CDR2 YYNGEE, per germline. Here the CDR3 reads CASSVSAGGPTDTQYF. CDR3 bases: TGTGCCAGCAGCGTATCTGCGGGAGGGCCGACAGATACGCAGTATTTT.

The chain links TRBV7-3 to TRBJ2-3; 9 nucleotides agree with TRBD2. The ends lost 2 bases at V and 4 bases at J; junction bases unmatched: 4. Per the germline V gene, CDR1 is SGHTA and CDR2 is FQGTGA. The CDR3 extends over 15 amino acids. CDR3 in amino acids: CASSLSSGTPDTQYF. CDR3 nucleotide sequence: TGTGCCAGCAGCTTATCTAGCGGGACGCCAGATACGCAGTATTTT.

V gene TRBV5-1 combines with J gene TRBJ2-3, with 8 nucleotides matching TRBD1. J lost 2 bases, V lost 3 bases, and 2 bases had no gene match. The CDR3 totals 14 residues. In germline, CDR1 is SGHRS, CDR2 YFSETQ. CDR3 sequence (DNA): TGCGCCAGCAGCTCAGGGGGCTCCACAGATACGCAGTATTTT. Residues: CASSSGGSTDTQYF.

The rearrangement uses TRBV7-9 and TRBJ1-2; TRBD1 is a possible D gene (5 bases). CDR1 is SEHNR, CDR2 FQNEAQ, per germline (reference sequence). With 0 bases removed from V and 6 bases from J, the gap between germline ends came to 8 bases. CDR3 length: 13 residues. CDR3 nucleotides: TGTGCCAGCAGCTTAGCCAGGGTCAATGGCTACACCTTC. Protein sequence: CASSLARVNGYTF. The full variable domain, in which reference TRBV7-9 and TRBJ1-2 provide the parts outside the CDR3, is DTGVSQNPRHKITKRGQNVTFRCDPISEHNRLYWYRQTLGQGPEFLTYFQNEAQLEKSRLLSDRFSAERPKGSFSTLEIQRTEQGDSAMYLCASSLARVNGYTFGSGTRLTVV.

This chain joins TRBV5-1 and TRBJ2-1; possibly TRBD2 for D (6 bases). Per germline, CDR1 SGHRS and CDR2 YFSETQ. The V end lost 3 bases, the J end lost 0 bases, and 16 bases lay between the germline ends. This CDR3 is built from 17 residues. In DNA, the CDR3 is TGCGCCAGCAGCTCAGAGCTAGCGCCCAGCTCCTACAATGAGCAGTTCTTC. This gives the protein CASSSELAPSSYNEQFF.

The CDR3, as DNA: TGTGCCAGCAGCTTAGTGACTAGCGGAAAAGAGACCCAGTACTTC. It yields the protein CASSLVTSGKETQYF. The chain joins TRBV7-9 to TRBJ2-5, with 9 nucleotides matching TRBD2. CDR1 and CDR2 (germline): SEHNR, FQNEAQ (reference sequence). The CDR3 consists of 15 residues. The trim removed 1 base at V and 3 bases at J, leaving 3 bases unmatched.

The rearrangement joins TRBV6-1 to TRBJ1-5; unclear D gene. The germline V gene has CDR1 MNHNS and CDR2 SASEGT. CDR3 size: 15 residues. V lost 7 bases to trimming and J lost 2 bases, with 15 bases between them. Here the CDR3 reads CASITAIGGNQPQHF. In nucleotides, the CDR3 is TGTGCCAGCATCACAGCCATCGGCGGCAATCAGCCCCAGCATTTT.

The genes are TRBV28 and TRBJ2-3; 8 bases map to TRBD1. J lost 4 bases, V lost 4 bases, and 7 bases had no gene match. The CDR3 runs 15 residues. Germline CDR1 reads MDHEN; CDR2 reads SYDVKM. The chain's CDR3 is CASSSMTGEADTQYF. In nucleotides, the CDR3 is TGTGCCAGCAGTTCCATGACAGGGGAGGCAGATACGCAGTATTTT.

This sequence joins TRBV2 and TRBJ1-5, with no clear D. Trimming left V 3 bases short and J 3 bases short, with 12 bases between. This CDR3 is built from 15 residues. Germline CDR1 and CDR2: SNHLY and FYNNEI. CDR3 loop: CASSEGNQNNQPQHF. The CDR3 DNA follows: TGTGCCAGCAGTGAGGGCAACCAAAACAATCAGCCCCAGCATTTT.

Here the CDR3 DNA reads TGTGCCAGCAGTTGGACAGGGGCGGGTTCACCCCTCCACTTT. It specifies CASSWTGAGSPLHF. The gene calls are TRBV27 and TRBJ1-6; 9 bases are shared with TRBD1. CDR1 and CDR2 (germline): MNHEY, SMNVEV (reference sequence). This CDR3 has 14 residues. Trimming at V came to 4 bases and at J to 9 bases, leaving 4 bases not matched to a gene.

The chain joins TRBV6-6 to TRBJ2-5; 12 positions match TRBD2. Germline V gene sequence: CDR1 MNHNY, CDR2 SVGAGI (reference sequence). V lost 6 bases to trimming and J lost 0 bases; unmatched junction nucleotides: 5. The CDR3 contains 16 residues. The CDR3 nucleotides are TGTGCCAGCAGGCCTAGCGGGGGGGCCTACCAAGAGACCCAGTACTTC. Residues: CASRPSGGAYQETQYF.

This chain links TRBV2 with TRBJ2-7; D gene ambiguous. Germline V gene data show CDR1 as SNHLY and CDR2 as FYNNEI. CDR3 length equals 12 residues. V lost 3 bases to trimming and J lost 4 bases, with 7 bases between them. In DNA, the CDR3 is TGTGCCAGCAGTGACGAACTGTACGAGCAGTACTTC. It specifies CASSDELYEQYF.

The J gene is TRBJ2-2, the V gene TRBV9, with D unclear. CDR3 length: 13 amino acids. Per germline, CDR1 SGDLS and CDR2 YYNGEE. With 2 bases removed from V and 6 bases from J, the gap between germline ends came to 8 bases. CDR3 region: CASSVTQPGELFF. The CDR3 coding sequence is TGTGCCAGCAGCGTCACACAACCCGGGGAGCTGTTTTTT.

V and J are TRBV10-1 and TRBJ1-5; D call uncertain. Trimming left V 8 bases short and J 9 bases short, with 14 bases between. The V gene's germline CDR1 is WNHNN and CDR2 SYGVQD (reference sequence). This CDR3 has 12 residues. The CDR3 loop reads CASRGQERPQHF. The CDR3 nucleotides are TGCGCCAGCCGTGGGCAAGAACGGCCCCAGCATTTT.

J is TRBJ1-4 and V is TRBV9, with D unclear. This CDR3 spans 14 amino acids. Trimming cost V 1 base and J 0 bases, with 4 bases left between them. The germline gives CDR1 SGDLS, CDR2 YYNGEE. In DNA form, the CDR3 reads TGTGCCAGCAGCGTAACAGCAACTAATGAAAAACTGTTTTTT. As protein: CASSVTATNEKLFF. Filled out from reference TRBV9 and TRBJ1-4, the complete variable domain reads DSGVTQTPKHLITATGQRVTLRCSPRSGDLSVYWYQQSLDQGLQFLIQYYNGEERAKGNILERFSAQQFPDLHSELNLSSLELGDSALYFCASSVTATNEKLFFGSGTQLSVL.

The V and J genes are TRBV7-9 and TRBJ2-1; 14 nucleotides line up with TRBD2. CDR3 length equals 16 residues. Germline CDR1 reads SEHNR; CDR2 reads FQNEAQ (reference sequence). V gave up 4 bases and J gave up 4 bases; unmatched junction bases: 3. CDR3 nucleotide sequence: TGTGCCAGCAGCTCGGGGACTAGCGGGAGTTACAATGAGCAGTTCTTC. Translated, it gives CASSSGTSGSYNEQFF.

V is TRBV6-4 and J is TRBJ2-1, with D uncertain. This CDR3 is 14 amino acids long. Germline CDR1 is MRHNA and CDR2 is SNTAGT. Trimming pared 0 bases from V and 9 bases from J, leaving 12 bases between. CDR3: CASSDSPLSGEQFF. The DNA of the CDR3 is TGTGCCAGCAGTGACTCGCCACTCTCGGGTGAGCAGTTCTTC.